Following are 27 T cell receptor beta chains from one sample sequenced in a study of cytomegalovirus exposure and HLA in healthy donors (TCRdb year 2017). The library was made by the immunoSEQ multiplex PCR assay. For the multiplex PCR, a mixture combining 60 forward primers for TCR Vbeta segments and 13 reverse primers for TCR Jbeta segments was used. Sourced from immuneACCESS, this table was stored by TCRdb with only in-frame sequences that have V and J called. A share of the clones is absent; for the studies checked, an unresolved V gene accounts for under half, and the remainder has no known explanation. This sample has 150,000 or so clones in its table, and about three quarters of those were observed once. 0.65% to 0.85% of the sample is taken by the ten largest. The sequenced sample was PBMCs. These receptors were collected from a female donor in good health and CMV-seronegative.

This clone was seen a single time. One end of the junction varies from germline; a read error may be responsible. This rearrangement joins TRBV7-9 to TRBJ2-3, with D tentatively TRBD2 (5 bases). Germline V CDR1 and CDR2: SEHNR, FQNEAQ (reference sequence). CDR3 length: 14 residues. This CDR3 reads CASSLAASIDTQYF. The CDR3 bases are TGTGCCAGCAGCTTAGCCGCTAGCATAGATACGCAGTATTTT.

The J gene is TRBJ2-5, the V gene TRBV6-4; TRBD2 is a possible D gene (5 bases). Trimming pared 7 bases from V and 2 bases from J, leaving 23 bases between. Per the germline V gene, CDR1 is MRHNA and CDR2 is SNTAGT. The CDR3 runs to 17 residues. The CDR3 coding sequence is TGTGCCAGCACTCATTCTAGCACCTCAGTGGGGCAAGAGACCCAGTACTTC. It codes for CASTHSSTSVGQETQYF.

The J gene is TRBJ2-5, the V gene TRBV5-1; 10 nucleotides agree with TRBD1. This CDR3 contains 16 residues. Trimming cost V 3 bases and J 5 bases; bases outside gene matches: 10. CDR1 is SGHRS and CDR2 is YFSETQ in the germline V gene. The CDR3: CASSSGTGAVGETQYF. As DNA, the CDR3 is TGCGCCAGCAGCTCCGGGACAGGGGCGGTTGGGGAGACCCAGTACTTC.

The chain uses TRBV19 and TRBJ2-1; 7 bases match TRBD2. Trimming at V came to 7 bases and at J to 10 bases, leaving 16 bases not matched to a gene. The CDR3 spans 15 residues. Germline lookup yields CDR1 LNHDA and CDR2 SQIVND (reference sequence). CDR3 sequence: CASTAVGASGQEQFF. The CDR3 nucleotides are TGTGCCAGTACCGCCGTTGGGGCTAGCGGCCAAGAGCAGTTCTTC.

The CDR3 region is CASSAGTGRIDNEQFF. The CDR3 region has the DNA TGTGCCAGCAGCGCCGGGACAGGGAGAATAGACAATGAGCAGTTCTTC. The chain uses TRBV7-3 and TRBJ2-1; 9 positions match TRBD1. V lost 5 bases to trimming and J lost 5 bases; unmatched junction nucleotides: 10. The germline V gene encodes CDR1 SGHTA and CDR2 FQGTGA. The CDR3 is made up of 16 amino acids.

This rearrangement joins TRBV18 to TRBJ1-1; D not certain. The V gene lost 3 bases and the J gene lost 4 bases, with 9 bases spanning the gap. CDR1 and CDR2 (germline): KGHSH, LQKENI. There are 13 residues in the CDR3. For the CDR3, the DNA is TGTGCCAGCTCACCCCTCCCCCTCACTGAAGCTTTCTTT. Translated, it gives CASSPLPLTEAFF.

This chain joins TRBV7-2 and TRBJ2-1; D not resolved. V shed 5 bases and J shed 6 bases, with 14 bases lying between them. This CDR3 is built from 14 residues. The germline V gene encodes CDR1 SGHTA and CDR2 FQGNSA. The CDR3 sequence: CASSPQRRFNEQFF. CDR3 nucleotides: TGTGCCAGCAGCCCCCAGAGGCGGTTCAATGAGCAGTTCTTC.

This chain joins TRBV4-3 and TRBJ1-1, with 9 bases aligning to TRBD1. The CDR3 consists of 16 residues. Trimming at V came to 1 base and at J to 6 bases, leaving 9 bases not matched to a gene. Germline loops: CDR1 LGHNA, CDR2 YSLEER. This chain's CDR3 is CASSQASQGASSEAFF. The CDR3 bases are TGCGCCAGCAGCCAAGCCTCACAGGGGGCGAGTTCTGAAGCTTTCTTT.

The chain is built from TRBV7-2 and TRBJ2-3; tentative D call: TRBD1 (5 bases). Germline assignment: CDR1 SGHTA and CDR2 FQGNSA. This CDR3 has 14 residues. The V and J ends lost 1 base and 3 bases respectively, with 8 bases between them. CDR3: CASSLVGATDTQYF. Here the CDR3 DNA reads TGTGCCAGCAGCTTAGTAGGGGCGACAGATACGCAGTATTTT.

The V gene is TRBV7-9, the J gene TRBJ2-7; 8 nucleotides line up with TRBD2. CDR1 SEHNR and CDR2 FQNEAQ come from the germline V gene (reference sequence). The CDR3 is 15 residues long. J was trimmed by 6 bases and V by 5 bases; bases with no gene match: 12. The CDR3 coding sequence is TGTGCCAGCAGCCATCCGGGACTAGAGTCGACCGAGCAGTACTTC. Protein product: CASSHPGLESTEQYF.

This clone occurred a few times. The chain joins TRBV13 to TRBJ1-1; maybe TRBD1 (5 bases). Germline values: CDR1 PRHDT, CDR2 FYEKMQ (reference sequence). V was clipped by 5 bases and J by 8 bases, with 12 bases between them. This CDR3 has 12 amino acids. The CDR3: CASSLRNREAFF. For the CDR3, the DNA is TGTGCCAGCAGCCTACGGAACAGGGAAGCTTTCTTT.

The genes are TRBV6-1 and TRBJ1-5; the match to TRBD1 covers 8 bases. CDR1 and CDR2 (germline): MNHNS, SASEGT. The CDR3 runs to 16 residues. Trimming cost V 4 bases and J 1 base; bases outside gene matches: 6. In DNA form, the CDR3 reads TGTGCCAGCAGTGTTATCAGGGGGCTAAGCAATCAGCCCCAGCATTTT. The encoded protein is CASSVIRGLSNQPQHF.

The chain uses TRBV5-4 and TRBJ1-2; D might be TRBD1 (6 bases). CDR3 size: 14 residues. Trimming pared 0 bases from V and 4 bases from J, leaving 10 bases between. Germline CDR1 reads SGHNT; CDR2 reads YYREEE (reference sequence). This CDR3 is CASSLAGQPYGYTF. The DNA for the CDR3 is TGTGCCAGCAGCTTGGCCGGACAGCCCTATGGCTACACCTTC.

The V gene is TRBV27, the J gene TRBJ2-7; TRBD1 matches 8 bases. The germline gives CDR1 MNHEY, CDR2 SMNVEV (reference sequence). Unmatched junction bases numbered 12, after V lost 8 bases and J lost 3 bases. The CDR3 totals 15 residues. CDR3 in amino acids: CASGTTRGRGYEQYF. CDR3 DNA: TGTGCCAGCGGAACGACCAGGGGGCGCGGCTACGAGCAGTACTTC.

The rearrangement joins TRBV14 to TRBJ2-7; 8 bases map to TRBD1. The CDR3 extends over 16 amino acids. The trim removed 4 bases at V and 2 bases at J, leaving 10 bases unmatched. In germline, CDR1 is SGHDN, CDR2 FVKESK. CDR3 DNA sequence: TGTGCCAGCAGCCGGTGGGGAGGACAGGGTACCTACGAGCAGTACTTC. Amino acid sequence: CASSRWGGQGTYEQYF.

CDR3 in DNA: TGTGCCAGCAGCGTCTACAAGGGACTAGCGGGGGGGAACACCGGGGAGCTGTTTTTT. Residues: CASSVYKGLAGGNTGELFF. The chain has TRBV9 and TRBJ2-2; TRBD2 matches 15 bases. CDR1 and CDR2 from the germline V gene are SGDLS and YYNGEE. Trimming cost V 2 bases and J 1 base; bases outside gene matches: 6. This CDR3 has 19 amino acids.

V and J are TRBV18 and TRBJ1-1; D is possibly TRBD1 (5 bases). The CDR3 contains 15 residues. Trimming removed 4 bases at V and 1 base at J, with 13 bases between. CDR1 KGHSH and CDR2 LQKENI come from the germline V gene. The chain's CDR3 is CASSLQDFANTEAFF. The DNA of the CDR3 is TGTGCCAGCTCACTACAGGATTTCGCGAACACTGAAGCTTTCTTT.

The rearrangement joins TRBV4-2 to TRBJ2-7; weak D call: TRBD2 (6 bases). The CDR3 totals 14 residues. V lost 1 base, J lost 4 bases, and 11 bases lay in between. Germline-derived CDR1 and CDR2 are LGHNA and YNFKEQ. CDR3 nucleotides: TGTGCCAGCAGCCAAGTAACGGGAGTGTACGAGCAGTACTTC. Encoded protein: CASSQVTGVYEQYF.

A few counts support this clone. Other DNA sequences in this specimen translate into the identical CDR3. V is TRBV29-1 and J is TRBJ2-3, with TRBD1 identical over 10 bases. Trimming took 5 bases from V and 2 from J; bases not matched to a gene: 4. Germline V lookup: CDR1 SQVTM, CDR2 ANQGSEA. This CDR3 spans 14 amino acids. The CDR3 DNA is TGCAGCGTTACCGGGACAGGGGTCACAGATACGCAGTATTTT. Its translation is CSVTGTGVTDTQYF.

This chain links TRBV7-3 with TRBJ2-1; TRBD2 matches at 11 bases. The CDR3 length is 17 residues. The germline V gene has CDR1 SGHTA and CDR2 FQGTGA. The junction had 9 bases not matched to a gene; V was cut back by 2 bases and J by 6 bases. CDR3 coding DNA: TGTGCCAGCAGCTTAGGGGGGTTAGCGGGAGGGCCCAATGAGCAGTTCTTC. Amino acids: CASSLGGLAGGPNEQFF.

CDR3 coding DNA: TGTGCCAGCAGCTTATGGACGCTAGCGGCGGGTGGCTACACCTTC. Residues: CASSLWTLAAGGYTF. This chain uses TRBV7-9 with TRBJ1-2, with D uncertain. Germline V gene lookup returns CDR1 SEHNR and CDR2 FQNEAQ (reference sequence). This CDR3 has 15 amino acids. V was trimmed by 2 bases and J by 7 bases, leaving 17 bases between them.

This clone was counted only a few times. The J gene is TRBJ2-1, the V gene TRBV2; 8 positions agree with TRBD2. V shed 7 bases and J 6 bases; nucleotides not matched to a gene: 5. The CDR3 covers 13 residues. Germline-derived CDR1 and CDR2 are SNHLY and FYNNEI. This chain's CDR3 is CASKEREPNEQFF. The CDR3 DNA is TGTGCCAGCAAAGAGCGGGAGCCCAATGAGCAGTTCTTC.

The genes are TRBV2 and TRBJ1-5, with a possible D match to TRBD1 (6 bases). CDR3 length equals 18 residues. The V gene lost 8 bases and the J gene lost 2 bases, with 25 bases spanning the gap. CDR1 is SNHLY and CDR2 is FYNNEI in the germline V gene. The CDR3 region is CASGSKDSQFGGNQPQHF. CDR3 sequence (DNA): TGTGCCAGCGGCAGCAAGGACAGCCAATTTGGGGGCAATCAGCCCCAGCATTTT. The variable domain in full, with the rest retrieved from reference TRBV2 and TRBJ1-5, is EPEVTQTPSHQVTQMGQEVILRCVPISNHLYFYWYRQILGQKVEFLVSFYNNEISEKSEIFDDQFSVERPDGSNFTLKIRSTKLEDSAMYFCASGSKDSQFGGNQPQHFGDGTRLSIL.

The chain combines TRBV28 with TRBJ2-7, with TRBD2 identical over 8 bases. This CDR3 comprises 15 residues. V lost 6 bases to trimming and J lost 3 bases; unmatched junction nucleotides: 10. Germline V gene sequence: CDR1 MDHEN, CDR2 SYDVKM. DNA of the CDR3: TGTGCCAGCAGGCCGGCCGGCAGCGGGAGCTACGAGCAGTACTTC. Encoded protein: CASRPAGSGSYEQYF.

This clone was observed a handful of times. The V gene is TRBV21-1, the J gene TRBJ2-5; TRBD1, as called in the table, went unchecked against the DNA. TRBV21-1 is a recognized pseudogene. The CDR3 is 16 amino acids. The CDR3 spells CASSKPGTGASETQYF. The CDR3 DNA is TGTGCCAGCAGCAAGCCGGGGACAGGGGCTTCGGAGACCCAGTACTTC.

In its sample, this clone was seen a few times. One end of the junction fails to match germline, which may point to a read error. Here the CDR3 DNA reads TGTGCTAGCAGCCCCCCCGGGGGCAATGAGCAGTTCTTC. This encodes CASSPPGGNEQFF. This sequence joins TRBV7-7 and TRBJ2-1; D may be TRBD2 (6 bases). Germline CDR1 SSHAT, CDR2 FNYEAQ (reference sequence). CDR3 length: 13 amino acids.

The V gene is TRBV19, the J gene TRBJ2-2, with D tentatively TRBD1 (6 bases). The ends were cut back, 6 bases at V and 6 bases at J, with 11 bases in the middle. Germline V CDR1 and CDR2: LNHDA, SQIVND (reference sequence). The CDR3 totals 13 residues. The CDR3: CASRGRGPGELFF. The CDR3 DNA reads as TGTGCCAGTAGAGGCAGGGGTCCCGGGGAGCTGTTTTTT.